Listed below are T cell receptor beta chains from one sample, sequenced in a study of T-cell memory formation after mild COVID-19. TCRdb redid the calling of the 5' RACE reads with MiXCR, one entry per CDR3 protein. The sample has approximately 60,000 distinct CDR3 sequences, approximately 9.5% seen once. What was sequenced was PBMCs or a T cell subset sorted from them (not recorded which). Receptors originate from a man aged 18 to 29 who had mild COVID-19 (a few samples of this study predate the infection). Cell type and time point are not known. CDR3s include the opening cysteine and the closing phenylalanine or tryptophan. The order of the fields is J gene, D gene, clone size, V gene, CDR3 protein, CDR3 DNA. The D gene is left open where the match is weak. Size tells how often a clone was seen (once, few, many) or the class of an expanded clone, and some rows leave it out.

J gene: TRBJ2-7
D gene: -
clone size: few
V gene: TRBV14
CDR3 protein: CASSLTGEVTYEQYF
CDR3 DNA: TGTGCCAGCAGCCTTACGGGGGAGGTAACCTACGAGCAGTACTTC

J gene: TRBJ2-1
D gene: -
clone size: -
V gene: TRBV5-4
CDR3 protein: CASSRQGYEQFF
CDR3 DNA: TGTGCCAGCAGTCGCCAGGGCTATGAGCAGTTCTTC

J gene: TRBJ2-7
D gene: TRBD1
clone size: -
V gene: TRBV2
CDR3 protein: CASNDRDREVREQYF
CDR3 DNA: TGTGCCAGCAATGATAGGGACAGGGAAGTCCGCGAGCAGTACTTC

J gene: TRBJ1-1
D gene: -
clone size: -
V gene: TRBV5-1
CDR3 protein: CASAATARTEAFF
CDR3 DNA: TGCGCCAGCGCGGCGACGGCGAGGACTGAAGCTTTCTTT

J gene: TRBJ2-7
D gene: -
clone size: many
V gene: TRBV4-2
CDR3 protein: CASSQGSTLASYEQYF
CDR3 DNA: TGTGCCAGCAGCCAAGGGTCGACTCTAGCAAGCTACGAGCAGTACTTC

J gene: TRBJ1-1
D gene: -
clone size: -
V gene: TRBV20-1
CDR3 protein: CSARDPRGTEAFF
CDR3 DNA: TGCAGTGCTAGAGATCCCAGAGGCACTGAAGCTTTCTTT

J gene: TRBJ2-5
D gene: TRBD1
clone size: many
V gene: TRBV5-6
CDR3 protein: CASSSNQGAGETQYF
CDR3 DNA: TGTGCCAGCAGCTCTAACCAGGGGGCAGGGGAGACCCAGTACTTC

J gene: TRBJ2-3
D gene: -
clone size: -
V gene: TRBV20-1
CDR3 protein: CSAKSQASTDTQYF
CDR3 DNA: TGCAGTGCCAAATCACAGGCAAGCACAGATACGCAGTATTTT

J gene: TRBJ2-4
D gene: TRBD1
clone size: few
V gene: TRBV7-6
CDR3 protein: CASSLDYRGDAIQYF
CDR3 DNA: TGTGCCAGCAGCTTAGACTACAGGGGTGATGCCATTCAGTACTTC

J gene: TRBJ2-3
D gene: -
clone size: -
V gene: TRBV5-1
CDR3 protein: CASSGSSSDTQYF
CDR3 DNA: TGCGCCAGCAGTGGGTCGTCCTCGGATACGCAGTATTTT

J gene: TRBJ2-2
D gene: TRBD2
clone size: many
V gene: TRBV7-2
CDR3 protein: CASSFRWTSGGSTAGELFF
CDR3 DNA: TGTGCCAGCAGCTTCCGCTGGACTAGCGGGGGCTCGACGGCCGGGGAGCTGTTTTTT

J gene: TRBJ1-1
D gene: TRBD1
clone size: -
V gene: TRBV4-3
CDR3 protein: CASSPRAGGNTEAFF
CDR3 DNA: TGCGCCAGCAGCCCTCGCGCAGGGGGAAACACTGAAGCTTTCTTT

J gene: TRBJ1-3
D gene: -
clone size: -
V gene: TRBV29-1
CDR3 protein: CSVVKESDGNTIYF
CDR3 DNA: TGCAGCGTTGTAAAGGAGTCGGACGGAAACACCATATATTTT

J gene: TRBJ2-5
D gene: -
clone size: few
V gene: TRBV5-1
CDR3 protein: CASSPGATETQYF
CDR3 DNA: TGCGCCAGCAGTCCCGGGGCGACGGAGACCCAGTACTTC

J gene: TRBJ2-1
D gene: -
clone size: -
V gene: TRBV5-1
CDR3 protein: CASRYAIEPNNEQFF
CDR3 DNA: TGCGCCAGCAGGTATGCAATAGAACCCAATAACGAGCAGTTCTTC

J gene: TRBJ2-1
D gene: -
clone size: few
V gene: TRBV25-1
CDR3 protein: CASSDPGGGAFEQFF
CDR3 DNA: TGTGCCAGCAGTGACCCCGGAGGGGGGGCGTTTGAGCAGTTCTTC

J gene: TRBJ2-2
D gene: -
clone size: few
V gene: TRBV5-1
CDR3 protein: CASSPPWGGAGELFF
CDR3 DNA: TGCGCCAGCAGCCCACCGTGGGGCGGCGCCGGGGAGCTGTTTTTT